This T cell receptor beta chain was found in a study of blood T cell repertoires in COVID-19. Trimming pared 2 bases from V and 2 bases from J, leaving 6 bases between. The CDR3 has 13 amino acids. Per the germline V gene, CDR1 is MNHEY and CDR2 is SMNVEV (reference sequence). TCRdb's table, derived via immunoSEQ multiplex PCR, lists solely in-frame clones and lacks some. The repertoire holds approximately 88,000 clones, with just under 80% as singletons. This sequence joins TRBV27 and TRBJ1-1; D call uncertain. Sequencing input: peripheral blood. This TCR came from a man between 65 and 85 years old with COVID-19, enrolled during active disease. In DNA, the CDR3 is TGTGCCAGCAGTTTAGCGGAAAACACTGAAGCTTTCTTT. Translation: CASSLAENTEAFF.